This TCR beta chain was sequenced for a study of early T cells in non-severe SARS-CoV-2 infection. Study-level information: Sequencing targeted bulk RNA from unsorted whole blood, leaving chains unpaired.

Researchers tagged individual cDNA molecules with unique molecular identifiers. TCRdb independently ran MiXCR on the 5' RACE reads; one entry per CDR3 protein. The data hold about 34,000 distinct CDR3 sequences, with 5.5% to 7.5% observed a single time. This clonotype was detected ten times or more. What it binds is not known. This CDR3 contains 13 residues. Germline loops: CDR1 SGHDT, CDR2 YYEEEE. Trimming took 1 base from V and 5 from J, leaving 10 bases between them. General observations from the study: The VDJdb matching leaned toward anti-spike CD8 responses and overlooked private and CD4 specificities.

The sequencing sample was made of whole blood. This clonotype was obtained from an adult who was a healthcare worker with PCR-confirmed SARS-CoV-2 infection or an uninfected control (not recorded which). V and J are TRBV5-6 and TRBJ2-7; D might be TRBD1 or TRBD2, each matching 5 bases. The CDR3 loop reads CASSLSSGHEQYF. The CDR3 DNA sequence: TGTGCCAGCAGCTTGTCATCGGGGCACGAGCAGTACTTC. The full variable domain, with the rest looked up from reference TRBV5-6 and TRBJ2-7, is DAGVTQSPTHLIKTRGQQVTLRCSPKSGHDTVSWYQQALGQGPQFIFQYYEEEERQRGNFPDRFSGHQFPNYSSELNVNALLLGDSALYLCASSLSSGHEQYFGPGTRLTVT.